A selection of T cell receptor beta chains follows, all from one sample in a study of cytomegalovirus exposure and HLA in healthy donors. Profiling relied on immunoSEQ multiplex PCR, and the TCRdb table lists in-frame clones only, not all of them. The table has 130,000 to 150,000 clones, 65% to 85% seen once. The sequencing input was PBMCs. All receptors derive from a woman between 40 and 50 years old in good health and CMV-seropositive. Both conserved end residues are part of each CDR3. A D gene is named only where the DNA matches it firmly. Part of the rows lack a size; the others show once, few, many or a class for expanded clones.

cdr3_aa cdr3_nt clone_size d_call j_call v_call
CASSLQGRQEVGELFF TGCGCCAGCAGCTTGCAAGGCCGGCAGGAGGTCGGGGAGCTGTTTTTT NA NA TRBJ2-2 TRBV5-1
CASAGRGGYTF TGTGCTAGTGCCGGACGGGGAGGCTACACCTTC few NA TRBJ1-2 TRBV12-5
CASSPGPDGPYNEQFF TGTGCCAGCAGCCCAGGGCCGGACGGTCCCTACAATGAGCAGTTCTTC few NA TRBJ2-1 TRBV11-3
CAWSRVSRNEQFF TGTGCCTGGAGTAGAGTATCGCGGAATGAGCAGTTCTTC once NA TRBJ2-1 TRBV30
CASAEREGLNEQFF TGTGCCAGCGCAGAGCGGGAGGGCCTCAATGAGCAGTTCTTC once TRBD2 TRBJ2-1 TRBV7-8
CAISESADRGKKLFF TGTGCCATCAGTGAGAGTGCGGACAGGGGGAAAAAACTGTTTTTT NA TRBD1 TRBJ1-4 TRBV10-3
CASSSFRETTEAFF TGTGCCAGCAGTTCTTTCCGGGAGACCACTGAAGCTTTCTTT NA NA TRBJ1-1 TRBV27
CASTPLRDTPF TGTGCCAGCACCCCGCTCCGGGACACCCCCTTC NA NA TRBJ2-7 TRBV6-5
CASSLAMTVAYGYTF TGTGCCAGCAGCTTAGCGATGACAGTTGCCTATGGCTACACCTTC few NA TRBJ1-2 TRBV7-2
CASSFSTGPIYGYTF TGTGCCAGCAGCTTTTCGACAGGGCCCATCTATGGCTACACCTTC NA TRBD1 TRBJ1-2 TRBV9
CASSAGIAGVTDTQYF TGTGCCAGCAGTGCGGGCATAGCGGGAGTTACAGATACGCAGTATTTT NA TRBD2 TRBJ2-3 TRBV2
CASSLGTAYSNQPQHF TGTGCCAGCAGCTTAGGGACAGCTTATAGCAATCAGCCCCAGCATTTT NA NA TRBJ1-5 TRBV7-9
CASSAGDRDYNEQFF TGTGCCAGCAGTGCTGGGGACAGGGACTACAATGAGCAGTTCTTC few TRBD1 TRBJ2-1 TRBV27
CASSNTSRGDTQYF TGTGCCAGCAGTAATACTTCCAGGGGGGATACGCAGTATTTT NA TRBD1 TRBJ2-3 TRBV11-2
CASSFLAGVRRETQYF TGTGCCAGCAGCTTCCTGGCGGGCGTGAGGCGAGAGACCCAGTACTTC NA NA TRBJ2-5 TRBV7-3
CASRQTGRNQPQHF TGTGCCAGCAGGCAGACAGGGCGCAATCAGCCCCAGCATTTT NA TRBD1 TRBJ1-5 TRBV28
CSATRTGELFF TGCAGTGCTACCCGGACCGGGGAGCTGTTTTTT NA NA TRBJ2-2 TRBV20-1
CASSRLLGHEQYF TGTGCCAGCAGCCGACTATTAGGTCACGAGCAGTACTTC once NA TRBJ2-7 TRBV5-4
CASSDERNTEAFF TGTGCCAGCAGTGACGAGCGGAACACTGAAGCTTTCTTT NA NA TRBJ1-1 TRBV6-4
CASSLGDIRDTEAFF TGCGCCAGCAGCTTGGGGGACATAAGGGACACTGAAGCTTTCTTT NA NA TRBJ1-1 TRBV5-1
CASSLASGGAYSYNEQFF TGTGCCAGCAGCTTAGCTAGCGGGGGGGCCTACTCCTACAATGAGCAGTTCTTC NA TRBD2 TRBJ2-1 TRBV7-2
CASSSGGPDNEQFF TGTGCCAGCAGCTCGGGGGGGCCGGACAATGAGCAGTTCTTC NA TRBD2 TRBJ2-1 TRBV7-6
CASSKVLRGQETQYF TGTGCCAGCAGCAAGGTTTTGAGGGGGCAAGAGACCCAGTACTTC NA NA TRBJ2-5 TRBV7-9
CASSLWEVRAGTKNTEAFF TGTGCCAGCAGTTTATGGGAGGTTAGGGCAGGCACTAAGAACACTGAAGCTTTCTTT NA NA TRBJ1-1 TRBV28
CASSFSGNTEAFF TGCGCCAGCAGCTTTTCAGGGAACACTGAAGCTTTCTTT few NA TRBJ1-1 TRBV5-1
CAISDLYGLAGDGEQYF TGTGCCATCAGTGATTTATACGGACTAGCGGGAGATGGCGAGCAGTACTTC NA TRBD2 TRBJ2-7 TRBV10-3
CASSPNSLLEKLFF TGTGCCAGCAGCCCAAACAGCCTCCTGGAAAAACTGTTTTTT NA NA TRBJ1-4 TRBV7-9
CASSLAAGGESYEQYF TGTGCCAGCAGCTTAGCCGCAGGGGGCGAGTCCTACGAGCAGTACTTC NA TRBD1 TRBJ2-7 TRBV7-9
CASSKGQGQNTEAFF TGTGCCAGCAGTAAGGGACAGGGGCAGAACACTGAAGCTTTCTTT few TRBD1 TRBJ1-1 TRBV6-5